This T cell receptor beta chain was sequenced for a study of technical replicates of blood from a few donors. The table came from immunoSEQ multiplex PCR; TCRdb's copy has only in-frame clones and leaves some out. The sample carries 70,000 to 95,000 clones, around 97% recorded once. This clone came up once. The clonotype originates from a human donor in good health. Source material: T cells isolated from PBMCs.

CDR3 DNA sequence: TGTGCCAGCAGCTTAGCGCAGTCATCCGGGACATATTCCTACGAGCAGTACTTC. Its protein is CASSLAQSSGTYSYEQYF. The rearrangement joins TRBV7-2 to TRBJ2-7; a possible D gene is TRBD1 (6 bases). The CDR3 runs to 18 residues. Germline assignment: CDR1 SGHTA and CDR2 FQGNSA. The V end was cut by 0 bases, the J end by 1 base, with 19 bases between.